This T cell receptor (beta chain) was identified during a study of siplizumab effects on memory and regulatory T cells. The CDR3 loop spans 15 amino acids. With V trimmed by 0 bases and J by 4 bases, 3 bases remained unmatched. Germline V lookup: CDR1 SGDLS, CDR2 YYNGEE. A word on this clone: No antigen is known for it.

Study-level findings and limits: Naive versus memory phenotype went unassigned for roughly 80-96% of proliferating CD4+ or CD8+ clones.

Using immunoSEQ multiplex PCR, the repertoire was profiled, and TCRdb retains in-frame clones only, with some absent. The sample holds roughly 100,000 clones; around 90% are singletons and the top ten take 1.1%. This chain joins TRBV9 and TRBJ1-3, with TRBD1 matching 8 bases. This receptor was identified in a human donor in good health. Sequenced input: CD4+ T cells sorted from blood. The CDR3 here is CASSVETGEGNTIYF. CDR3 DNA sequence: TGTGCCAGCAGCGTAGAGACAGGGGAAGGAAACACCATATATTTT.